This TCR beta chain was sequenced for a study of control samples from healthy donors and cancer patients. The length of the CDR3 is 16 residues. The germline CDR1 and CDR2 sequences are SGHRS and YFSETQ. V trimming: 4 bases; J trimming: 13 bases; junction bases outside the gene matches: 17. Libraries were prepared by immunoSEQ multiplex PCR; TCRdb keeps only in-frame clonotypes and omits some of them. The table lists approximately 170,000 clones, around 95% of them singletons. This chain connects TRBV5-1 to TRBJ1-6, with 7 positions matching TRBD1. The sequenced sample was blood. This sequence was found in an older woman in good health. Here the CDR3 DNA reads TGCGCCAGCAGCGGGACGACAGGGAACCTCCTCTCGCCCCTCCACTTT. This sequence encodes CASSGTTGNLLSPLHF. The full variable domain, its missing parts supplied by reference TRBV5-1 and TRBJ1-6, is KAGVTQTPRYLIKTRGQQVTLSCSPISGHRSVSWYQQTPGQGLQFLFEYFSETQRNKGNFPGRFSGRQFSNSRSEMNVSTLELGDSALYLCASSGTTGNLLSPLHFGNGTRLTVT.